The 13 T cell receptor beta chains reported below all come from one sample, sequenced in a study of blood T cells in healthy people across ages. Primed by a sample-barcoded 5' primer and a J-beta primer mix, a second PCR proceeded for about 6 to 12 cycles. MiXCR, applied by TCRdb to the 5' RACE reads, yields one record per CDR3 protein. Of about 1.5 million distinct CDR3 sequences in the sample, around 40% were seen once. Sequencing was done on a sample of blood. The receptors come from a young woman in good health.

J is TRBJ2-7 and V is TRBV7-8, with no clear D. The CDR3 consists of 11 residues. V was shortened by 9 bases and J by 2 bases, with 8 bases between the two germline ends. Germline V CDR1 and CDR2: SGHVS, FQNEAQ. The CDR3 region is CASGETYEQYF. The DNA of the CDR3 is TGTGCCAGTGGGGAAACCTACGAGCAGTACTTC.

This clonotype has more than one count but fewer than ten. The chain combines TRBV4-1 with TRBJ2-6, with D unclear. This CDR3 contains 15 residues. Germline V gene data show CDR1 as MGHRA and CDR2 as YSYEKL. Deletions cut 2 bases from V and 4 bases from J, with 9 bases between. Here the CDR3 DNA reads TGCGCCAGCAGCCAACCCACGGAAGGGGCCAACGTCCTGACTTTC. It codes for CASSQPTEGANVLTF.

Notes on this clonotype: An end of the junction differs from the germline gene, which may be a read error. The chain carries TRBV4-2 and TRBJ1-1; D not certain. The CDR3 is made up of 12 amino acids. Germline lookup yields CDR1 LGHNA and CDR2 YNFKEQ. The CDR3 sequence: CASSQAYREAFF. The DNA of the CDR3 is TGCGCCAGCAGCCAAGCCTACCGGGAAGCTTTCTTT.

V usage is TRBV7-8 and J usage is TRBJ2-1; 8 nucleotides line up with TRBD1. The J call is uncertain, as TRBJ2-7 better fits the DNA end. The CDR3 loop spans 16 amino acids. Germline V gene data show CDR1 as SGHVS and CDR2 as FQNEAQ. The CDR3 is CASSLFRGQVYNEQYF. DNA of the CDR3: TGTGCCAGCAGCTTATTCCGGGGACAGGTCTACAATGAGCAGTACTTC.

This clonotype was seen a single time. This may stem from a read error, because a much larger clone lies one nucleotide away. The chain has TRBV10-3 and TRBJ2-1, with TRBD2 as a possible D gene (5 bases). The CDR3 is 16 residues long. Germline CDR1 and CDR2: ENHRY and SYGVKD. Trimming removed 6 bases at V and 3 bases at J, with 18 bases between. In DNA form, the CDR3 reads TGTGCCATCAGGGCTGCCATAGCGAGGCACTACAATGAGCAGTTCTTC. Amino acid sequence: CAIRAAIARHYNEQFF.

Here the CDR3 reads CASSGEGSVETQYF. The CDR3 nucleotides read TGTGCCAGCAGTGGGGAGGGATCGGTGGAGACCCAGTACTTC. The chain has TRBV2 and TRBJ2-5; 7 bases line up with TRBD2. Germline assignment: CDR1 SNHLY and CDR2 FYNNEI. CDR3 length equals 14 residues. V trimming: 4 bases; J trimming: 5 bases; junction bases outside the gene matches: 7.

V and J are TRBV4-2 and TRBJ1-3; the D is unclear. V was trimmed by 4 bases and J by 0 bases, leaving 19 bases between them. The germline CDR1 and CDR2 sequences are LGHNA and YNFKEQ. CDR3 size: 18 residues. As DNA, the CDR3 is TGTGCCAGCAGCCCGCGAGCACCCCGTGGGCGCTCTGGAAACACCATATATTTT. Translation: CASSPRAPRGRSGNTIYF.

This clonotype was picked up a small number of times. The chain joins TRBV9 to TRBJ2-3; D is unclear. V was shortened by 2 bases and J by 6 bases, with 19 bases between the two germline ends. CDR3 length: 16 amino acids. The germline gives CDR1 SGDLS, CDR2 YYNGEE. CDR3 region: CASSVGPLTLGDTQYF. The CDR3 DNA is TGTGCCAGCAGCGTCGGACCCTTGACACTTGGGGATACGCAGTATTTT.

The chain recombines TRBV27 with TRBJ2-7; 8 bases align to TRBD1. The DNA end is a closer match to TRBJ2-1, so the J assignment may be wrong. Per the germline V gene, CDR1 is MNHEY and CDR2 is SMNVEV (reference sequence). This CDR3 is 13 amino acids long. The CDR3 here is CASSTGQGTEQFF. CDR3 coding DNA: TGTGCCAGCAGTACCGGACAGGGAACCGAGCAGTTCTTC.

This clonotype was seen more than once but under ten times. The V and J genes are TRBV4-3 and TRBJ1-2; D is perhaps TRBD1 (6 bases). Germline loops: CDR1 LGHNA, CDR2 YSLEER. Deletions cut 0 bases from V and 0 bases from J, with 11 bases between. The CDR3 runs to 16 residues. For the CDR3, the DNA is TGCGCCAGCAGCCAAGATCCGTGGACAGCTAACTATGGCTACACCTTC. It codes for CASSQDPWTANYGYTF.

The J gene is TRBJ2-4, the V gene TRBV6-2 or TRBV6-3, with D perhaps matching TRBD2 (6 bases). The V gene lost 2 bases and the J gene lost 15 bases, with 20 bases spanning the gap. CDR1 is MNHEY and CDR2 is SVGEGT in the germline V gene. The CDR3 runs 14 residues. In nucleotides, the CDR3 is TGTGCCAGCAGTTACCTGGGACTCCTCGACGGGCGGTACTTC. Encoded protein: CASSYLGLLDGRYF.

This clonotype was seen a few times. The chain is built from TRBV5-1 and TRBJ2-3; D is perhaps TRBD2 (7 bases). The CDR3 length is 14 residues. Between the trimmed V and J ends, which lost 2 bases and 4 bases, there was a span of 11 bases. CDR1 is SGHRS and CDR2 is YFSETQ in the germline V gene. CDR3 in amino acids: CASSFRGASDTQYF. In DNA, the CDR3 is TGCGCCAGCAGCTTTCGGGGGGCTTCAGATACGCAGTATTTT.

This chain uses TRBV27 with TRBJ1-2; TRBD1 matches 7 bases. From germline, CDR1 is MNHEY and CDR2 SMNVEV (reference sequence). The CDR3 runs 15 residues. V lost 6 bases, J lost 4 bases, and 11 bases stayed unmatched. CDR3 coding DNA: TGTGCCAGCAGGGGGACAGCATCAGGCGTCTATGGCTACACCTTC. This translates into CASRGTASGVYGYTF.